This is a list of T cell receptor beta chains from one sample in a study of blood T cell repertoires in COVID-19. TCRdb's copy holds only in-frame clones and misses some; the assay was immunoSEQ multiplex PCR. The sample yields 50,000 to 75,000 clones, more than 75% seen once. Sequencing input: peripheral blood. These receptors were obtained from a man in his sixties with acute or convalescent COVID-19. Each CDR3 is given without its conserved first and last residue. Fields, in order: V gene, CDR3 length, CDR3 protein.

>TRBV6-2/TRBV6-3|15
ASSFPAAGPVVYEQF
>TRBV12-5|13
ASGLGGGGWGEQY
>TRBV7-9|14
ASSSWTSGGADTQY
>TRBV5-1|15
ASSLAGDRALNTEAF
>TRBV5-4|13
ASSLEGGRGYGYT
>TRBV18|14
ASSPRTGEAGNTIY
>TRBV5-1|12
ASSMTGGLDGYT
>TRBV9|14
ASSVDAGVSTDTQY
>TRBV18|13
ASSPLEAGVRGYT
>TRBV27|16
ASSPRQALSSYNSPLH
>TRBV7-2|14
ASSLVPSVSGNTIY
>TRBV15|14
ATSRDWSREDTEAF
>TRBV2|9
ASRYSNEQF
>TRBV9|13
ASSETGGVNQPQH
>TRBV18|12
ASSPTRGTDTQY
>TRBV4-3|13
ASSQERQGGYGYT
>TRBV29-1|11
SVEDVGQGGAF
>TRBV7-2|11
ASSLLGGDEQY
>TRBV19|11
ASTPSGQGLST
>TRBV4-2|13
ASSQGGTNSYEQY
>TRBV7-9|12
ASSLGTSNTEAF
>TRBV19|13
ASRPRQETYNEQF
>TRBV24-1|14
ATSDPGQGDKETQY
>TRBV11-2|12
ASSLGPADYGYT
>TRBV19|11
ASSIQGGQPQH
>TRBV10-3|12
AISESAGRYEQY
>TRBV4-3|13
ASSQDGLAGYEQY
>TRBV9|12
ASSPQDRAGGYT
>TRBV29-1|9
SVLAGGEQY
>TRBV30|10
AWRTGSLGQY
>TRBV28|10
ASSLSEGGYT
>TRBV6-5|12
ASSLLGQGADYT
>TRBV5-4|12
ASSLKGANTEAF
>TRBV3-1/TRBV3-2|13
ASSQVAQGASPLH
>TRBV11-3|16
ASSLGRDSGGAAETQY
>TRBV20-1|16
SASDPLGQGSYNYGYT
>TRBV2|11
ASSDPEDNEQF
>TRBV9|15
ASSPTPGTAVHSPLH
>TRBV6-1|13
ASSEWQGRADTQY